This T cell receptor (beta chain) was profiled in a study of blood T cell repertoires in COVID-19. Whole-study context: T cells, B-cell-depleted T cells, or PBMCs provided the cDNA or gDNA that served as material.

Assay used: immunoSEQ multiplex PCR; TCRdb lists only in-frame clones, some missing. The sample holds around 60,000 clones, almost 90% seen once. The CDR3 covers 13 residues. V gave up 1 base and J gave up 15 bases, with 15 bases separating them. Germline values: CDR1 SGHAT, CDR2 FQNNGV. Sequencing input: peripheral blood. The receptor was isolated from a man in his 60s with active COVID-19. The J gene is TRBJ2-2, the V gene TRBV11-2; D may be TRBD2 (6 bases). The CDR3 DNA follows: TGTGCCAGCAGCTTAGGCCATCGGGGGATGATGTTTTTT. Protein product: CASSLGHRGMMFF.